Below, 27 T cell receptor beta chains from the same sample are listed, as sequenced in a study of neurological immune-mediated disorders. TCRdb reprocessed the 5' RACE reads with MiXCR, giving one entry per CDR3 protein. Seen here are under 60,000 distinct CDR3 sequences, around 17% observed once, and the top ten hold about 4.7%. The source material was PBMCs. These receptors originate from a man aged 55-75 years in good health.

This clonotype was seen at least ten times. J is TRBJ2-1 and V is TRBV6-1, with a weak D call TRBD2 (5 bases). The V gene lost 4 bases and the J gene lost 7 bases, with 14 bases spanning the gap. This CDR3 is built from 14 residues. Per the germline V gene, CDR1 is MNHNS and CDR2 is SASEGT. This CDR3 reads CASSGSSMLNEQFF. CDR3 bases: TGTGCCAGCAGTGGGTCTAGCATGCTTAATGAGCAGTTCTTC.

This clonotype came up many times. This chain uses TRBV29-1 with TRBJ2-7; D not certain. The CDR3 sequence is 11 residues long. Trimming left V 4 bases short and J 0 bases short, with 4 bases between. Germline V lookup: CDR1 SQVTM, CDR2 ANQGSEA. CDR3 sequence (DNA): TGCAGCGTTGCCAGCTCCTACGAGCAGTACTTC. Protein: CSVASSYEQYF.

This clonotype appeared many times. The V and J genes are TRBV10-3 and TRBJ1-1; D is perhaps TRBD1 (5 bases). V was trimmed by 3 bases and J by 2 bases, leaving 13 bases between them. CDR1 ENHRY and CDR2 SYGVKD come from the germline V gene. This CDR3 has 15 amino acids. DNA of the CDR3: TGTGCCATCAGTGAAATTGGGACCGGCAACACTGAAGCTTTCTTT. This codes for CAISEIGTGNTEAFF.

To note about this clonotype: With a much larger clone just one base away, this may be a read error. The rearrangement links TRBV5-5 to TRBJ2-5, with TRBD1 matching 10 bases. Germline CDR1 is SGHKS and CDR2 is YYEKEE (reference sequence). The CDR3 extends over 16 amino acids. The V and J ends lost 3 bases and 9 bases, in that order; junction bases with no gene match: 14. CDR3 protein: CASSYRDRGKNVAQYF. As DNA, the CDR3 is TGTGCCAGCAGCTACCGGGACAGGGGCAAAAATGTGGCCCAGTACTTC.

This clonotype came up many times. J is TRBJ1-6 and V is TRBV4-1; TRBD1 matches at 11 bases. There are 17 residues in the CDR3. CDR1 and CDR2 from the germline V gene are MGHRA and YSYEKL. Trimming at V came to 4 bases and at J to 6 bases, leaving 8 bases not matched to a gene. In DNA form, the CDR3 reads TGCGCCAGCAGCCCCACCGGGACAGGGGGTCCTAATTCACCCCTCCACTTT. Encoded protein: CASSPTGTGGPNSPLHF.

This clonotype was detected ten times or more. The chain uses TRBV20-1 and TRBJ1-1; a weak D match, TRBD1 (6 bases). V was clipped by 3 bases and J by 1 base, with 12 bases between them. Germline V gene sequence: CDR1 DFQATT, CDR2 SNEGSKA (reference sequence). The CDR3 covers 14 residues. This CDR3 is CSASRQATNTEAFF. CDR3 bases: TGCAGTGCTAGCCGACAGGCGACGAACACTGAAGCTTTCTTT.

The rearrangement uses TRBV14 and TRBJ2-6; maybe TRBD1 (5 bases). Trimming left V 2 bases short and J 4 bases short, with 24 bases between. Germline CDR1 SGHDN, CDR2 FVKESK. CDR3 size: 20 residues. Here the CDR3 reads CASSQRWGLVRPSGANVLTF. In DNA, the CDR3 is TGTGCCAGCAGCCAACGATGGGGCCTGGTCCGTCCGTCCGGGGCCAACGTCCTGACTTTC.

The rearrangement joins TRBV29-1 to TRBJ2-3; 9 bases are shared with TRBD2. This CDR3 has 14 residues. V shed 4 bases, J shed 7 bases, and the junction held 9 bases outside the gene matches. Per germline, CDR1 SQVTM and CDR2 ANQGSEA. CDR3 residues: CSVAPGLAGNTQYF. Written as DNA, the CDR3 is TGCAGCGTTGCACCGGGACTAGCAGGGAATACGCAGTATTTT.

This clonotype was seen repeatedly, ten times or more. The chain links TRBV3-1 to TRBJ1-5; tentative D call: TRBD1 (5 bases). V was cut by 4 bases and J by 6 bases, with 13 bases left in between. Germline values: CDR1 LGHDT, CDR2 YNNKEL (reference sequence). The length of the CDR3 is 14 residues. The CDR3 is CASSPAGDSQPQHF. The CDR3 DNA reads TGTGCCAGCAGCCCCGCGGGGGATTCTCAGCCCCAGCATTTT.

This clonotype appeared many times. This CDR3 is CASSVEAERYYGYTF. The DNA of the CDR3 is TGTGCCAGCAGCGTAGAGGCAGAGAGATACTATGGCTACACCTTC. V and J are TRBV9 and TRBJ1-2; D gene ambiguous. With 0 bases removed from V and 3 bases from J, the gap between germline ends came to 12 bases. CDR3 length: 15 amino acids. Germline CDR1 is SGDLS and CDR2 is YYNGEE.

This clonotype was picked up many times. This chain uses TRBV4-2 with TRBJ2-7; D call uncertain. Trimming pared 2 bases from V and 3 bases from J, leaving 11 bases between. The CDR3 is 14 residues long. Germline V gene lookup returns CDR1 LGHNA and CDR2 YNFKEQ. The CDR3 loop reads CASSQRGRNYEQYF. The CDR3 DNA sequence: TGTGCCAGCAGCCAAAGAGGCAGGAACTACGAGCAGTACTTC.

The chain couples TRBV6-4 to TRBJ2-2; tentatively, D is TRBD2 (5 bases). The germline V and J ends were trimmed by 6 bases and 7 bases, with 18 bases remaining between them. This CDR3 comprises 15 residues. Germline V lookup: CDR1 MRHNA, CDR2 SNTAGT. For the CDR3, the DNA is TGTGCCAGCAGCGCCGGGAATAGCGAGCTCGGGGAGCTGTTTTTT. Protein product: CASSAGNSELGELFF.

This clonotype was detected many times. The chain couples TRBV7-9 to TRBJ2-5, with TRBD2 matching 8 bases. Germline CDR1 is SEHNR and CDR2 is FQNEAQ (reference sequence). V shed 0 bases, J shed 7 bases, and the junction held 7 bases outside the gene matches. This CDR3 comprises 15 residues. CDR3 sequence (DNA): TGTGCCAGCAGCTTAGCGGCGGGAGGCGCGGGGACCCAGTACTTC. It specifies CASSLAAGGAGTQYF.

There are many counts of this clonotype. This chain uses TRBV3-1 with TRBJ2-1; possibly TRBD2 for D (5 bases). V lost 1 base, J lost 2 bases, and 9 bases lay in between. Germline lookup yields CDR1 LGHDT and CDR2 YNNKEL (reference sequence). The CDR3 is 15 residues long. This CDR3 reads CASSQAVATYNEQFF. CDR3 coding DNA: TGTGCCAGCAGCCAAGCTGTAGCGACCTACAATGAGCAGTTCTTC.

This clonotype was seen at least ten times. Here the CDR3 DNA reads TGCGCCAGCAGCTTGCATGGGGGGGACTATGGCTACACCTTC. Its translation: CASSLHGGDYGYTF. The V gene is TRBV5-1, the J gene TRBJ1-2, with D perhaps TRBD1 (5 bases). V was trimmed by 1 base and J by 3 bases, leaving 10 bases between them. This CDR3 is built from 14 residues. Germline CDR1 SGHRS, CDR2 YFSETQ.

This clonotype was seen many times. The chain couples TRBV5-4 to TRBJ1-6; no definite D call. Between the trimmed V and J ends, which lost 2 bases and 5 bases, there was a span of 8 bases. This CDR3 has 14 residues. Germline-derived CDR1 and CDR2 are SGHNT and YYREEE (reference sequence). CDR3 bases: TGTGCCAGCAGCTTAAAACGGGATAATTCACCCCTCCACTTT. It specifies CASSLKRDNSPLHF.

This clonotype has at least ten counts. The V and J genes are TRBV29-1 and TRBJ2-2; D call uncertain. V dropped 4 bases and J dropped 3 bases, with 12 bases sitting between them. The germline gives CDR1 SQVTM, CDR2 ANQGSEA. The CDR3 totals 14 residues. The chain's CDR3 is CSVALTPDTGELFF. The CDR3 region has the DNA TGCAGCGTTGCTCTGACACCGGACACCGGGGAGCTGTTTTTT.

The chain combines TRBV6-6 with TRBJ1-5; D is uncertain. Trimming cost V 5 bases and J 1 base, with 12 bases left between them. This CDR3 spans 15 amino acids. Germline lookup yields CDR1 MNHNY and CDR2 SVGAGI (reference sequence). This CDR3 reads CASSHRNRSNQPQHF. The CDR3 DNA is TGTGCCAGCAGTCACAGAAACCGAAGCAATCAGCCCCAGCATTTT.

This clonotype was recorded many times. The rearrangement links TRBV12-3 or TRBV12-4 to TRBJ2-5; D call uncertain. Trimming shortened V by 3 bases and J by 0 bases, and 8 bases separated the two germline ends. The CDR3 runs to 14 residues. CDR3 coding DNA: TGTGCCAGCAGTTTCGGCAGTTACCAAGAGACCCAGTACTTC. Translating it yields CASSFGSYQETQYF.

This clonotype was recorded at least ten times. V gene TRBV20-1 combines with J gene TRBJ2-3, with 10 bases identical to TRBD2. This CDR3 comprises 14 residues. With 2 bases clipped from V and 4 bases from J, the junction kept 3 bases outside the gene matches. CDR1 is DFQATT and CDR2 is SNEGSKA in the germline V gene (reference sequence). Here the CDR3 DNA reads TGCAGTGCTAGACTAGCGGGAGCTGCAGATACGCAGTATTTT. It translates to CSARLAGAADTQYF.

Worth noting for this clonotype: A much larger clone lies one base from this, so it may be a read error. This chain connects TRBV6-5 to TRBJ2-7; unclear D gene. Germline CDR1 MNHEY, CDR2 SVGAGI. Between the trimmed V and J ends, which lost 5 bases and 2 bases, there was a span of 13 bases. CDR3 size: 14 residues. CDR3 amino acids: CASSQGCGPYEQYF. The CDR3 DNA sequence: TGTGCCAGCAGTCAAGGGTGTGGTCCCTACGAGCAGTACTTC.

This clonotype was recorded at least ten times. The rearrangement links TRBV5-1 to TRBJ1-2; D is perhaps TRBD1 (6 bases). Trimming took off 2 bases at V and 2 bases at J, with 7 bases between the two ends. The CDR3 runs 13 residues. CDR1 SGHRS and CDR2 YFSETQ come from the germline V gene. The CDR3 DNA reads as TGCGCCAGCAGCTTAGACAGGAACTATGGCTACACCTTC. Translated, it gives CASSLDRNYGYTF.

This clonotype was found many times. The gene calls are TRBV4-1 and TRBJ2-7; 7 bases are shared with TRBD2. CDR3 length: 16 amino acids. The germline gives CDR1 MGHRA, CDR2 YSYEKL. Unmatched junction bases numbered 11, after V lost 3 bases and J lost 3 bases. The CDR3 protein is CASSQEGVAGFYEQYF. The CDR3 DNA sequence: TGCGCCAGCAGCCAGGAAGGCGTAGCGGGCTTCTACGAGCAGTACTTC.

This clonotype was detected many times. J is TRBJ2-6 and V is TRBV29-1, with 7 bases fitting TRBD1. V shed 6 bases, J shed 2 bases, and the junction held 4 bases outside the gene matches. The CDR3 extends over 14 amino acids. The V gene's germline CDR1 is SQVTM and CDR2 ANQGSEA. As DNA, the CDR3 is TGCAGCGTGGAAACAGGGGCTGGGGCCAACGTCCTGACTTTC. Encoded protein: CSVETGAGANVLTF.

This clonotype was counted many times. CDR3 DNA sequence: TGTGCCAGCAGCTTACGAAGGACCGGGATTAGAGATACGCAGTATTTT. Translating gives CASSLRRTGIRDTQYF. The genes are TRBV7-8 and TRBJ2-3; TRBD2 is a possible D gene (5 bases). Trimming shortened V by 2 bases and J by 5 bases, and 17 bases separated the two germline ends. This CDR3 contains 16 residues. CDR1 SGHVS and CDR2 FQNEAQ come from the germline V gene.

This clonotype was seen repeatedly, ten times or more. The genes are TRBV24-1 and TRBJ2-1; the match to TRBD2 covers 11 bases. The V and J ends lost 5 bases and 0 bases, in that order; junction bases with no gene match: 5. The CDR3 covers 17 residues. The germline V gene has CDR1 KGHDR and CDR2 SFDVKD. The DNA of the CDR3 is TGTGCCACCAGTGGTGGGACTAGCGGCATCTCCTACAATGAGCAGTTCTTC. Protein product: CATSGGTSGISYNEQFF.

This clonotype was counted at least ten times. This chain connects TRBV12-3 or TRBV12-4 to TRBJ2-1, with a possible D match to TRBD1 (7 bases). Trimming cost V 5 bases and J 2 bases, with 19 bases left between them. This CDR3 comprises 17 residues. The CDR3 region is CASSLRRDSGPYNEQFF. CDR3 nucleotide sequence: TGTGCCAGCAGTCTAAGGCGGGACAGTGGCCCCTACAATGAGCAGTTCTTC.